This T cell receptor beta chain emerged from a study of T cells in Graves' hyperthyroidism and ophthalmopathy. This clonotype was recorded many times. The investigators amplified TCR beta CDR3 regions from RNA transcripts. The TCR CDR3 first-round RT-PCR relied on the HTBI primer set. TCRdb called the multiplex PCR reads again in MiXCR, with one record for every CDR3 protein. The sample lists about 570,000 distinct CDR3 sequences; about 43% were seen once. With 4 bases clipped from V and 3 bases from J, the junction kept 11 bases outside the gene matches. This CDR3 has 16 amino acids. Germline lookup yields CDR1 SEHNR and CDR2 FQNEAQ (reference sequence).

The genes are TRBV7-9 and TRBJ2-7; 8 bases agree with TRBD2. This receptor was taken from an adult woman with Graves' disease, either hyperthyroidism or ophthalmopathy (not recorded which). Source material: peripheral blood or thyroid tissue (not recorded which). CDR3 bases: TGTGCCAGCAGCTCCCTTAGCGGGACAAGCCTCTACGAGCAGTACTTC. This gives the protein CASSSLSGTSLYEQYF. Full variable domain (missing parts from reference TRBV7-9 and TRBJ2-7): DTGVSQNPRHKITKRGQNVTFRCDPISEHNRLYWYRQTLGQGPEFLTYFQNEAQLEKSRLLSDRFSAERPKGSFSTLEIQRTEQGDSAMYLCASSSLSGTSLYEQYFGPGTRLTVT.